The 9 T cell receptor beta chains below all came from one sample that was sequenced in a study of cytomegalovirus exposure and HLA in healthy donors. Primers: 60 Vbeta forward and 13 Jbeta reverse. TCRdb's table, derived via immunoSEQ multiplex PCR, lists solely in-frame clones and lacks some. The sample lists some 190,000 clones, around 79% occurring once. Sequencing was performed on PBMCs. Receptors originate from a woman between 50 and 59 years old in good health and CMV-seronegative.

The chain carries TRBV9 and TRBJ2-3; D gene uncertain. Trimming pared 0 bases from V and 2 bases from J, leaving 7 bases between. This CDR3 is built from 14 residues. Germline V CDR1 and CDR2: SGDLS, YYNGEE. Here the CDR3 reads CASSVATLTDTQYF. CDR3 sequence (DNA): TGTGCCAGCAGCGTAGCTACTCTCACAGATACGCAGTATTTT.

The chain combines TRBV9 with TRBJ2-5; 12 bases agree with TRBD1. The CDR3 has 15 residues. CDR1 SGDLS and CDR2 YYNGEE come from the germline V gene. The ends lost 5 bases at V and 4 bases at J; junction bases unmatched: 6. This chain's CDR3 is CASSGTGGELETQYF. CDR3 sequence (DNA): TGTGCCAGCAGTGGGACAGGGGGCGAGTTAGAGACCCAGTACTTC.

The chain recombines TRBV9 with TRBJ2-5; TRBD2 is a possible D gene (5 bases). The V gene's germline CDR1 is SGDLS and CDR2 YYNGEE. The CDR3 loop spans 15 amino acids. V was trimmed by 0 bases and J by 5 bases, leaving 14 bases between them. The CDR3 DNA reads TGTGCCAGCAGCGTAGGAGGTGGGAGAGCGGAGACCCAGTACTTC. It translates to CASSVGGGRAETQYF. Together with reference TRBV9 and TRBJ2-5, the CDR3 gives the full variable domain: DSGVTQTPKHLITATGQRVTLRCSPRSGDLSVYWYQQSLDQGLQFLIQYYNGEERAKGNILERFSAQQFPDLHSELNLSSLELGDSALYFCASSVGGGRAETQYFGPGTRLLVL.

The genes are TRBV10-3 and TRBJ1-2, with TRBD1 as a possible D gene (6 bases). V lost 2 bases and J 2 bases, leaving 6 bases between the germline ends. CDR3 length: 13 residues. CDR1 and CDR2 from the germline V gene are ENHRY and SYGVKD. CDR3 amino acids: CAISETGNYGYTF. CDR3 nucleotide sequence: TGTGCCATCAGTGAGACAGGGAACTATGGCTACACCTTC.

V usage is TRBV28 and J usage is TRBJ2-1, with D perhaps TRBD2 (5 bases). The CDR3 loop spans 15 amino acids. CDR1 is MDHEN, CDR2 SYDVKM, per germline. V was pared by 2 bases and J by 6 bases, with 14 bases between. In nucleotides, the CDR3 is TGTGCCAGCAGTTTAGAGTCCGAACTAGGCAATGAGCAGTTCTTC. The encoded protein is CASSLESELGNEQFF.

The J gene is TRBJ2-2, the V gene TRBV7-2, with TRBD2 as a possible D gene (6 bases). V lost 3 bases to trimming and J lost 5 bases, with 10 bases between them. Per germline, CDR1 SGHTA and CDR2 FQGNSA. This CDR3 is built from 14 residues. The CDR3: CASSFSGGTGELFF. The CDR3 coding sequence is TGTGCCAGCAGCTTTAGCGGCGGGACCGGGGAGCTGTTTTTT.

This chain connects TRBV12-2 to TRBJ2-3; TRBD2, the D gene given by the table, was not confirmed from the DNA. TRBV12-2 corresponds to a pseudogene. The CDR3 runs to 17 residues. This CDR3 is CASRRFDRRRATDTQYF. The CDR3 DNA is TGTGCAAGTCGGAGATTCGACAGACGGAGGGCCACAGATACGCAGTATTTT.

CDR3 sequence: CASRGRDVNTGELFF. In nucleotides, the CDR3 is TGTGCCAGCAGAGGGCGGGACGTTAACACCGGGGAGCTGTTTTTT. The chain carries TRBV27 and TRBJ2-2; D might be TRBD2 (6 bases). Trimming pared 6 bases from V and 2 bases from J, leaving 13 bases between. Germline values: CDR1 MNHEY, CDR2 SMNVEV (reference sequence). This CDR3 region has 15 residues.

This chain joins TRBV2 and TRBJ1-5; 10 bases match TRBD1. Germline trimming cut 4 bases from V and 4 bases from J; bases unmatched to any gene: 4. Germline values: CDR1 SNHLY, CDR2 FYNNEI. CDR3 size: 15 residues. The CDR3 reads CASSAGTGVNQPQHF. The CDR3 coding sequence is TGTGCCAGCAGTGCTGGGACAGGGGTTAATCAGCCCCAGCATTTT.